Below are 9 T cell receptor beta chains sequenced from a single sample in a study of blood T cell repertoires in COVID-19 (dated by TCRdb to 2020 to 2021). Library preparation was by the immunoSEQ multiplex PCR assay. What TCRdb holds here is the immuneACCESS table cut down to in-frame rearrangements. Part of the clones is not present; checked against another copy, under half of the missing clones reflect an unresolved V gene, and the others are unexplained. Within this sample are approximately 360,000 clones, with 90% of them counted one time only. About 6.5% of the sample is in the top ten clones. Input material: peripheral blood. The receptors originated from a man aged 18 to 30 with active or convalescent COVID-19.

The chain carries TRBV10-3 and TRBJ1-5; 7 bases line up with TRBD1. The CDR3 spans 15 residues. V shed 6 bases and J 3 bases; nucleotides not matched to a gene: 8. CDR1 and CDR2 (germline): ENHRY, SYGVKD. CDR3 region: CAIRAAGGDNQPQHF. The CDR3 nucleotides read TGTGCCATCAGGGCTGCAGGGGGTGACAATCAGCCCCAGCATTTT.

The rearrangement links TRBV7-3 to TRBJ2-5, with 7 bases identical to TRBD2. From germline, CDR1 is SGHTA and CDR2 FQGTGA. This CDR3 is 13 amino acids long. V lost 5 bases and J lost 5; bases outside the gene matches: 5. The DNA of the CDR3 is TGTGCCAGCAGCAGGACTAGTCTGGAGACCCAGTACTTC. Its translation: CASSRTSLETQYF.

The genes are TRBV19 and TRBJ1-6, with D uncertain. V gave up 1 base and J gave up 4 bases, with 11 bases separating them. Germline V gene sequence: CDR1 LNHDA, CDR2 SQIVND (reference sequence). The CDR3 loop spans 16 amino acids. In nucleotides, the CDR3 is TGTGCCAGTAGTATAGGAGGCAGCGGATATAATTCACCCCTCCACTTT. Protein: CASSIGGSGYNSPLHF.

This chain connects TRBV7-3 to TRBJ2-2; possible D gene TRBD1, 6 bases. Trimming took off 2 bases at V and 6 bases at J, with 10 bases between the two ends. In germline, CDR1 is SGHTA, CDR2 FQGTGA. The length of the CDR3 is 14 residues. The CDR3, as DNA: TGTGCCAGCAGCTTAGAGACAGGCGCCGGGGAGCTGTTTTTT. The encoded protein is CASSLETGAGELFF.

This clone has just one count. The CDR3 DNA sequence: TGCAGCGTTCTGACATCTCTGGATTCACCCCTCCACTTT. Its protein is CSVLTSLDSPLHF. This sequence joins TRBV29-1 and TRBJ1-6, with D unclear. CDR3 size: 13 residues. Germline V gives CDR1 SQVTM, CDR2 ANQGSEA. The V end was cut by 5 bases, the J end by 8 bases, with 13 bases between.

The chain recombines TRBV7-8 with TRBJ2-7; TRBD1 agrees at 9 bases. The CDR3 covers 17 residues. V shed 0 bases and J 7 bases; nucleotides not matched to a gene: 13. Germline values: CDR1 SGHVS, CDR2 FQNEAQ. CDR3 in amino acids: CASSLADPGQGLKEQYF. In nucleotides, the CDR3 is TGTGCCAGCAGCTTAGCCGATCCGGGACAGGGTCTTAAAGAGCAGTACTTC.

The chain couples TRBV5-1 to TRBJ1-4, with unresolved D. Trimming took off 1 base at V and 0 bases at J, with 4 bases between the two ends. The CDR3 totals 14 residues. Germline assignment: CDR1 SGHRS and CDR2 YFSETQ. CDR3 region: CASSLLATNEKLFF. The CDR3 coding sequence is TGCGCCAGCAGCTTGCTAGCAACTAATGAAAAACTGTTTTTT. Drawing the rest from reference TRBV5-1 and TRBJ1-4, the complete variable domain is KAGVTQTPRYLIKTRGQQVTLSCSPISGHRSVSWYQQTPGQGLQFLFEYFSETQRNKGNFPGRFSGRQFSNSRSEMNVSTLELGDSALYLCASSLLATNEKLFFGSGTQLSVL.

This clone was picked up one time. The gene calls are TRBV28 and TRBJ1-4, with D perhaps matching TRBD1 (6 bases). Germline CDR1 and CDR2: MDHEN and SYDVKM. The CDR3 totals 16 residues. V was trimmed by 3 bases and J by 8 bases, leaving 19 bases between them. CDR3 sequence reads: CASSFPGQGMREKLFF. The CDR3, as DNA: TGTGCCAGCAGTTTTCCCGGGCAGGGGATGAGGGAAAAACTGTTTTTT.

CDR3 bases: TGCAGCGTTCGGGACAACTACGAGCAGTACTTC. Protein product: CSVRDNYEQYF. The gene calls are TRBV29-1 and TRBJ2-7; possibly TRBD1 for D (6 bases). The CDR3 is 11 residues long. Trimming left V 5 bases short and J 3 bases short, with 8 bases between. Germline V lookup: CDR1 SQVTM, CDR2 ANQGSEA.